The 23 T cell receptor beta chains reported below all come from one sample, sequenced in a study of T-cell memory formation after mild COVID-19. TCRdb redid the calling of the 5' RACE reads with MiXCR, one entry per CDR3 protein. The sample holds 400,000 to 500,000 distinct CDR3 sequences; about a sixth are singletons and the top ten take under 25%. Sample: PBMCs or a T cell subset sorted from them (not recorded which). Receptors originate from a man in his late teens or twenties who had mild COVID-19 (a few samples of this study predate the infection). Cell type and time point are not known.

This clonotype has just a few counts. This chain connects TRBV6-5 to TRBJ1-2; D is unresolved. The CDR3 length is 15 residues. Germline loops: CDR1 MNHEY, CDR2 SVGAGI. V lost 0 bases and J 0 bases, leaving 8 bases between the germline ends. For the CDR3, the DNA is TGTGCCAGCAGTTACTCTTACGGGACTAACTATGGCTACACCTTC. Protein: CASSYSYGTNYGYTF.

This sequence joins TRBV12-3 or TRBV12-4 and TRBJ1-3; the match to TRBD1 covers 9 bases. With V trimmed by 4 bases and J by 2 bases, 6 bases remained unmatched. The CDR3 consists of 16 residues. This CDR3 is CASSSVQGAPGNTIYF. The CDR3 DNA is TGTGCCAGCAGTTCGGTACAGGGGGCGCCTGGAAACACCATATATTTT.

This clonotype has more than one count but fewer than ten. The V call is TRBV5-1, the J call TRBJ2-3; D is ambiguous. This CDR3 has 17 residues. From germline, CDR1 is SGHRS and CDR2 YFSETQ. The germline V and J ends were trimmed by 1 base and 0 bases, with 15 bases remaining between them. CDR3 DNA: TGCGCCAGCAGCTTGTTTTCCGCAGTTTCTAGCACAGATACGCAGTATTTT. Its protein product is CASSLFSAVSSTDTQYF.

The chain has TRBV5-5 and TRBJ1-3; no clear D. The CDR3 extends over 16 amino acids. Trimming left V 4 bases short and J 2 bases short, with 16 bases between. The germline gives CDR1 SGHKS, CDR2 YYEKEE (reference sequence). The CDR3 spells CASSHGGRRTGNTIYF. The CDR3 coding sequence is TGTGCCAGCAGCCACGGAGGCCGGCGTACTGGAAACACCATATATTTT.

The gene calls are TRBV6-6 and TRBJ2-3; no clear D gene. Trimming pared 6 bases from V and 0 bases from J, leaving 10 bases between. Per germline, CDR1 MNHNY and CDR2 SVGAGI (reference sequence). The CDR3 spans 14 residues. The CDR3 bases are TGTGCCAGCAGAAGGGTCCTTAGCACAGATACGCAGTATTTT. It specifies CASRRVLSTDTQYF.

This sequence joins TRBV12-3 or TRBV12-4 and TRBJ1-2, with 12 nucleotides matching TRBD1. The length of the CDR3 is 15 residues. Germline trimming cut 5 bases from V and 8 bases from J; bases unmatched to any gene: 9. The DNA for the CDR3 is TGTGCCAGCAGTATCACCGGGACAGGGGGCCGCGGCTACACCTTC. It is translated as CASSITGTGGRGYTF.

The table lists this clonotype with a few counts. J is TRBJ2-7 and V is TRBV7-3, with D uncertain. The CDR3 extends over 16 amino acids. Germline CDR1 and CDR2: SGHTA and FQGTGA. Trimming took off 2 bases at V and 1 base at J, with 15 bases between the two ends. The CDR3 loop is CASSLYPIQESYEQYF. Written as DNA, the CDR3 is TGTGCCAGCAGCTTATACCCCATTCAGGAATCCTACGAGCAGTACTTC.

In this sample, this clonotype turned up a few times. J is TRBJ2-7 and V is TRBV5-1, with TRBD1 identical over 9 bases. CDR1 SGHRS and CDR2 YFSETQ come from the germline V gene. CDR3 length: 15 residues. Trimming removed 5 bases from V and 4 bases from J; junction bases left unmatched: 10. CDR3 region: CASRPHTGGVYEQYF. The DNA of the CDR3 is TGCGCCAGCAGACCGCACACAGGGGGCGTGTACGAGCAGTACTTC.

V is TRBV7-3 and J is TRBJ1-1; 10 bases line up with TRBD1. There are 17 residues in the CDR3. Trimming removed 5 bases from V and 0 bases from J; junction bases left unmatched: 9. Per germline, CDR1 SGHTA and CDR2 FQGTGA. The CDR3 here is CASSLQGQGRVNTEAFF. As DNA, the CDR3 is TGTGCCAGCAGCCTCCAGGGACAGGGGCGCGTGAACACTGAAGCTTTCTTT.

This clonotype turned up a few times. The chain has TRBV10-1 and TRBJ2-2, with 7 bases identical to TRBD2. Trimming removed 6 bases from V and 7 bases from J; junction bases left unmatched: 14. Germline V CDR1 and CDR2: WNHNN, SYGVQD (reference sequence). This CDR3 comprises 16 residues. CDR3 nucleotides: TGCGCCAGCAGCAAGAAGGGAGGGGAATTGGTCGGGGAGCTGTTTTTT. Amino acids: CASSKKGGELVGELFF.

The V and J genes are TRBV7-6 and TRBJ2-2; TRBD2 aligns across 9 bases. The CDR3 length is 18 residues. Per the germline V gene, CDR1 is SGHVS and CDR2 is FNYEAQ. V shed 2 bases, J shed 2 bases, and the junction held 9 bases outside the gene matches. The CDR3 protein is CASSLWPRGGRNTGELFF. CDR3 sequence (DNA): TGTGCCAGCAGCTTATGGCCGCGGGGGGGCCGAAACACCGGGGAGCTGTTTTTT.

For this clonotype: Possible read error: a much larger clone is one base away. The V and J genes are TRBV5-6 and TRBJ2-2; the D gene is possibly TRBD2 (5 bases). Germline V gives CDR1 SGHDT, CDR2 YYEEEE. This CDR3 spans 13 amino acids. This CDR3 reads CASSLVDTGEQFF. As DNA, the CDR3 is TGTGCCAGCAGCTTAGTAGACACCGGGGAGCAGTTTTTT. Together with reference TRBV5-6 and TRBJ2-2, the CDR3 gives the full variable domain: DAGVTQSPTHLIKTRGQQVTLRCSPKSGHDTVSWYQQALGQGPQFIFQYYEEEERQRGNFPDRFSGHQFPNYSSELNVNALLLGDSALYLCASSLVDTGEQFFGEGSRLTVL.

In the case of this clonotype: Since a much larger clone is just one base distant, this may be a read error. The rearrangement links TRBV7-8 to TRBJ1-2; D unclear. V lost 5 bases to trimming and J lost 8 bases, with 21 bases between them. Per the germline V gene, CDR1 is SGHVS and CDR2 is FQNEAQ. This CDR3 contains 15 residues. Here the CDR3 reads CASSQRGGPMGGYTF. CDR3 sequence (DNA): TGTGCCAGCAGCCAGCGGGGAGGGCCTATGGGGGGCTACACCTTC. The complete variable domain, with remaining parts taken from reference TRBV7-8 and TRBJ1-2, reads GAGVSQSPRYKVAKRGQDVALRCDPISGHVSLFWYQQALGQGPEFLTYFQNEAQLDKSGLPSDRFFAERPEGSVSTLKIQRTQQEDSAVYLCASSQRGGPMGGYTFGSGTRLTVV.

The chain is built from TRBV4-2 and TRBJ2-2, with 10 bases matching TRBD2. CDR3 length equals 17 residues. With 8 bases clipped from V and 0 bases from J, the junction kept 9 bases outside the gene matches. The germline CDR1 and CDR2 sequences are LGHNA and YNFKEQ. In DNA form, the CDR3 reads TGTGCCAGCGGATCTCTAGCGGGGGCCTCGAACACCGGGGAGCTGTTTTTT. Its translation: CASGSLAGASNTGELFF.

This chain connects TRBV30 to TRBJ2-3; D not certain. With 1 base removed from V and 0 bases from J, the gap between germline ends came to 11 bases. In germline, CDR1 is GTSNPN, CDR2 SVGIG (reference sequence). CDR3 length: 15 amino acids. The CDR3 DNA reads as TGTGCCTGGAGTGCGATGTCCGTTAGCACAGATACGCAGTATTTT. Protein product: CAWSAMSVSTDTQYF.

The chain's CDR3 is CASTLGQTNIQYF. As DNA, the CDR3 is TGTGCCAGCACCCTCGGACAGACTAATATTCAGTACTTC. V usage is TRBV9 and J usage is TRBJ2-4; tentative D call: TRBD1 (6 bases). Trimming removed 6 bases from V and 10 bases from J, with 17 bases in between. The CDR3 runs to 13 residues. Germline values: CDR1 SGDLS, CDR2 YYNGEE.

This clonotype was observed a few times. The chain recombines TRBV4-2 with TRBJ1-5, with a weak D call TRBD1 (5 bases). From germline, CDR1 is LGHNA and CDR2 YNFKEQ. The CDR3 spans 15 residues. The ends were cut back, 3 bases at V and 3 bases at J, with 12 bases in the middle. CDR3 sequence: CASSQGGTSNQPQHF. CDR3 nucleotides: TGTGCCAGCAGCCAGGGGGGGACTTCCAATCAGCCCCAGCATTTT.

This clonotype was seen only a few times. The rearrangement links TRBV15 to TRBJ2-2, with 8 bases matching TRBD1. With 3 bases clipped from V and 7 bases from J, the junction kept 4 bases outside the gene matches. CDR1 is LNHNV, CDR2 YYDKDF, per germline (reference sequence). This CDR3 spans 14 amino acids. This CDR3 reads CATSRTGVGGELFF. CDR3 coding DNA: TGTGCCACCAGCAGGACAGGGGTCGGCGGGGAGCTGTTTTTT. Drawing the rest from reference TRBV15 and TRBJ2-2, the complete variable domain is DAMVIQNPRYQVTQFGKPVTLSCSQTLNHNVMYWYQQKSSQAPKLLFHYYDKDFNNEADTPDNFQSRRPNTSFCFLDIRSPGLGDTAMYLCATSRTGVGGELFFGEGSRLTVL.

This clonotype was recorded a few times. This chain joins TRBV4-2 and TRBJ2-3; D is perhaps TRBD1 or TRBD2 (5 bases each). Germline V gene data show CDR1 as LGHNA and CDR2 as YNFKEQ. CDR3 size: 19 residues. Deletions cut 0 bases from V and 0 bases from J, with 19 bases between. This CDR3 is CASSQDWATGATSTDTQYF. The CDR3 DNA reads TGTGCCAGCAGCCAAGATTGGGCTACCGGGGCCACTAGCACAGATACGCAGTATTTT.

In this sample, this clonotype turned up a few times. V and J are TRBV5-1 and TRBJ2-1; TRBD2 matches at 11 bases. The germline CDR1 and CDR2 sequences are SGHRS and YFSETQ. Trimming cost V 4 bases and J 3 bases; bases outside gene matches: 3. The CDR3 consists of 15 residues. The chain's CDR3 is CASSAGLADYNEQFF. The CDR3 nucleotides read TGCGCCAGCAGCGCGGGACTAGCGGACTACAATGAGCAGTTCTTC.

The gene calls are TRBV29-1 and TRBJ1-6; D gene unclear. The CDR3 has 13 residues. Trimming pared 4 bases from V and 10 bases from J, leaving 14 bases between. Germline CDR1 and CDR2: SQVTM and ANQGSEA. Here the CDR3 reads CSVVERPGSPLHF. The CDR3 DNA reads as TGCAGCGTTGTCGAGCGGCCGGGCTCACCCCTCCACTTT. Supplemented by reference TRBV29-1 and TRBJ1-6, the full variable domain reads SAVISQKPSRDICQRGTSLTIQCQVDSQVTMMFWYRQQPGQSLTLIATANQGSEATYESGFVIDKFPISRPNLTFSTLTVSNMSPEDSSIYLCSVVERPGSPLHFGNGTRLTVT.

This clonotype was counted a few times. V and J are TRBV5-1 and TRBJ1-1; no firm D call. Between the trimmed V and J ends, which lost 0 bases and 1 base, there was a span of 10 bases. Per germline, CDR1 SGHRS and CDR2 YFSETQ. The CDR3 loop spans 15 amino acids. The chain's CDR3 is CASSLATDPNTEAFF. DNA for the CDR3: TGCGCCAGCAGCTTGGCCACAGACCCGAACACTGAAGCTTTCTTT.

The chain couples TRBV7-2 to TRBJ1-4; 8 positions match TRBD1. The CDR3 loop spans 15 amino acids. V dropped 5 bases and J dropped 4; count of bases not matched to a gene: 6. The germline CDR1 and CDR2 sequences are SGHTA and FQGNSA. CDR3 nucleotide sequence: TGTGCCAGCAGCACAGCAGGGGGCGGTAATGAAAAACTGTTTTTT. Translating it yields CASSTAGGGNEKLFF.